This T cell receptor beta chain is from a study of T cell responses to AZD1222 COVID-19 vaccine. The germline V gene has CDR1 SEHNR and CDR2 FQNEAQ (reference sequence). Trimming took 4 bases from V and 5 from J; bases not matched to a gene: 9. This CDR3 comprises 15 residues. As to this clone: No antigen is known for it.

Only in-frame clones appear in the TCRdb table, and some are missing; sequencing was by immunoSEQ multiplex PCR. Among 85,000 to 110,000 clones listed, over 70% were seen once. General study points: Spike-wide coverage was observed for vaccine-associated CD4 TCRs, with dominant responses at 160-218 and 743-854. Donors skewed white British and female; clonal diversity was possibly underestimated.

The material was peripheral blood, obtained on day 0 of AZD1222 vaccination. This sequence was found in an adult in good health. The gene calls are TRBV7-9 and TRBJ2-5; the match to TRBD1 covers 8 bases. In DNA, the CDR3 is TGTGCCAGCAGCTCTGGCCAGGGGGCAGGGGAGACCCAGTACTTC. It translates to CASSSGQGAGETQYF.